This T cell receptor beta chain was recorded in a study of shared clonotypes between healthy human individuals. This clone has a single count. The table came from immunoSEQ multiplex PCR; TCRdb's copy has only in-frame clones and leaves some out. The top ten hold approximately 1.7% of the sample, which has around 2.1 million clones, about 92% seen once. Terminally differentiated effector memory CD45RA+ cells were excluded by CCR7 positive selection of CD45RO-negative cells. CDR1 LNHDA and CDR2 SQIVND come from the germline V gene (reference sequence). Between the trimmed V and J ends, which lost 10 bases and 6 bases, there was a span of 15 bases. This CDR3 has 13 residues.

This clonotype originated in a man aged 18 to 30 in good health. Some clones in this sample may be carry-over from other donors' samples. Sequencing used naive CD8+ T cells from PBMCs. This sequence joins TRBV19 and TRBJ2-2, with a tentative D call TRBD2 (6 bases). CDR3 in amino acids: CAISRRGAGELFF. CDR3 DNA: TGTGCCATCTCAAGGAGGGGCGCCGGGGAGCTGTTTTTT. Based on the CDR3 plus reference TRBV19 and TRBJ2-2, the full variable domain is DGGITQSPKYLFRKEGQNVTLSCEQNLNHDAMYWYRQDPGQGLRLIYYSQIVNDFQKGDIAEGYSVSREKKESFPLTVTSAQKNPTAFYLCAISRRGAGELFFGEGSRLTVL.